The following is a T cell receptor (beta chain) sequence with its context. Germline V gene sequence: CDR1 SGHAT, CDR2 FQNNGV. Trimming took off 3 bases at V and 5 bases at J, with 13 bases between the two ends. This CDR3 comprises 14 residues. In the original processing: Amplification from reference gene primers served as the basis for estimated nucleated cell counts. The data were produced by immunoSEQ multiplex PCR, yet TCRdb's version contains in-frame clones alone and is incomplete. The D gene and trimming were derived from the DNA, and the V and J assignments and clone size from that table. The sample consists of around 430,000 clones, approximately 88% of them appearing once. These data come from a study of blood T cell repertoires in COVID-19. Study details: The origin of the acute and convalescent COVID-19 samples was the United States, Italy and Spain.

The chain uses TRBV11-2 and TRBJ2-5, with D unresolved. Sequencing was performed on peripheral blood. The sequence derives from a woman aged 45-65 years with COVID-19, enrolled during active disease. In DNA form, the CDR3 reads TGTGCCAGCAGCTTGGGTAACGGCAGGGAGACCCAGTACTTC. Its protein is CASSLGNGRETQYF.